The text below deals with one T cell receptor (beta chain). This clonotype showed up many times. Its antigen remains unidentified. One base away there is no much larger clone; base qualities are not given. This sample was sequenced with an Illumina HiSeq 1500. TCRdb reran the public reads through fastp at Q25 and MiXCR, keeping productive beta chains. Each CDR3 protein gets just one entry, which takes the most common genes and DNA from the rows behind it. This sample is represented by about 310,000 distinct CDR3 sequences; about 9.2% of them were singletons. Of the sample, approximately 2.3% is held by the ten largest clones. Taken from cysteine to phenylalanine, the CDR3 has 14 residues. Only CDR3 DNA is held: 42 bases, read in frame from base 1. Relative to germline, V is missing 7 bases and J is missing 7 bases, with 8 bases of the junction outside any gene match. CDR1 and CDR2 (MDHEN, SYDVKM) derive from the germline V gene.

This sample was taken from a study of T cell repertoires in cytomegalovirus infection (dated by TCRdb to between 2017 and 2020). Some background on the complete study: Donor HLA type was relevant to the analysis, because carriage of CMV infection together with the matching HLA type was indicated by public TCR beta signatures.

What the authors observed across the whole study: In the ex vivo response, HLA-C-restricted CMV-specific TCR beta clonotypes were dominant, and in two of eight donors the single most frequent clonotype came from this HLA-C-restricted group. In both this cohort and an independent roughly 350-donor cohort, the cumulative frequency of public TCR beta family members distinguished carriers of CMV infection plus the relevant HLA type.

The sequence came from a human donor in good health (CMV status not recorded). Some clones in this sample may be carry-over from other donors' samples. The specimen sequenced was PBMCs. The V and J segments used are TRBV28 and TRBJ1-1; TRBD1 aligns with 11 central bases. The CDR3 protein: CASTRTGGRVEAFF. In nucleotide form, the sequence is TGTGCCAGCACTCGGACAGGGGGCCGCGTTGAAGCTTTCTTT.